Below are 12 T cell receptor beta chains sequenced from a single sample in a study of OX40 agonist ivuxolimab in advanced cancers. Assay: immunoSEQ multiplex PCR; the TCRdb copy retains only in-frame clones and omits some. Among fewer than 75,000 clones listed, 75% to 85% were seen once. Sample: CD4+ or CD8+ T cells sorted from blood, taken in a trial of the OX40 agonist ivuxolimab. Every receptor here comes from an adult with an advanced solid tumor such as melanoma, head and neck, liver or kidney cancer.

The chain recombines TRBV28 with TRBJ2-7; the match to TRBD1 covers 7 bases. Unmatched junction bases numbered 8, after V lost 4 bases and J lost 5 bases. From germline, CDR1 is MDHEN and CDR2 SYDVKM. The CDR3 is 14 residues long. The CDR3 coding sequence is TGTGCCAGCAGTTCCACAGGGGAAATCGACGAGCAGTACGTC. Protein: CASSSTGEIDEQYV.

V usage is TRBV30 and J usage is TRBJ2-5, with TRBD1 matching over 7 bases. Germline loops: CDR1 GTSNPN, CDR2 SVGIG (reference sequence). The CDR3 loop spans 14 amino acids. The trim removed 2 bases at V and 0 bases at J, leaving 3 bases unmatched. For the CDR3, the DNA is TGTGCCTGGAGTCAGGGACAGTACCAAGAGACCCAGTACTTC. It yields the protein CAWSQGQYQETQYF.

The rearrangement uses TRBV10-3 and TRBJ1-2; 9 nucleotides agree with TRBD1. The CDR3 is 15 residues long. J was trimmed by 0 bases and V by 2 bases; bases with no gene match: 1. Per the germline V gene, CDR1 is ENHRY and CDR2 is SYGVKD. This CDR3 is CAISETGGSNYGYTF. In DNA, the CDR3 is TGTGCCATCAGTGAGACAGGGGGCTCTAACTATGGCTACACCTTC.

The J gene is TRBJ1-3, the V gene TRBV7-2; D is uncertain. CDR3 size: 12 residues. CDR1 is SGHTA, CDR2 FQGNSA, per germline. V lost 4 bases to trimming and J lost 8 bases, with 9 bases between them. The CDR3 spells CASSSMGDTIYF. DNA for the CDR3: TGTGCCAGCAGCTCAATGGGTGACACCATATATTTT.

The CDR3 is CACSRRNTEAFF. CDR3 nucleotides: TGTGCCTGTTCACGACGGAACACTGAAGCTTTCTTT. The V gene is TRBV30, the J gene TRBJ1-1; D ambiguous. Trimming left V 6 bases short and J 1 base short, with 9 bases between. Germline loops: CDR1 GTSNPN, CDR2 SVGIG (reference sequence). There are 12 residues in the CDR3.

Note on this clone: Other DNA sequences within the sample encode an identical CDR3. The rearrangement uses TRBV7-3 and TRBJ1-1; 7 bases are shared with TRBD1. CDR1 is SGHTA, CDR2 FQGTGA, per germline. J gave up 8 bases and V 3 bases, and 6 bases lay outside the gene matches. The CDR3 loop spans 13 amino acids. Here the CDR3 reads CASSFRQGTEAFF. For the CDR3, the DNA is TGTGCCAGCAGCTTCAGACAGGGCACGGAAGCTTTCTTT.

The chain links TRBV19 to TRBJ2-7; no clear D. Germline lookup yields CDR1 LNHDA and CDR2 SQIVND (reference sequence). Trimming took off 1 base at V and 6 bases at J, with 7 bases between the two ends. This CDR3 contains 12 residues. The CDR3 loop is CASSIGIPEQYV. The CDR3 region has the DNA TGTGCCAGTAGTATAGGTATCCCCGAGCAGTACGTC.

This clone was counted between two and nine times. The rearrangement uses TRBV5-5 and TRBJ1-5; 9 bases map to TRBD1. The CDR3 runs 15 residues. Germline-derived CDR1 and CDR2 are SGHKS and YYEKEE (reference sequence). The trim removed 4 bases at V and 6 bases at J, leaving 8 bases unmatched. CDR3 sequence (DNA): TGTGCCAGCAGCCCACCGGGACAGGGTGGTCAGCCCCAGCATTTT. Protein: CASSPPGQGGQPQHF.

The count of this clone is one. This chain links TRBV6-5 with TRBJ2-2; weak D call: TRBD1 (5 bases). The V end lost 10 bases, the J end lost 3 bases, and 12 bases lay between the germline ends. There are 13 residues in the CDR3. Germline CDR1 is MNHEY and CDR2 is SVGAGI. The CDR3 nucleotides are TGTGCCAAAGCTAGGGGCGACACCGGGGAGCTGTTTTTT. It translates to CAKARGDTGELFF.

This clone occurred once. The J gene is TRBJ2-2, the V gene TRBV11-2; D unclear. The CDR3 has 14 residues. Trimming shortened V by 3 bases and J by 13 bases, and 18 bases separated the two germline ends. Germline-derived CDR1 and CDR2 are SGHAT and FQNNGV. CDR3 amino acids: CASSLRTQPDVLFF. Written as DNA, the CDR3 is TGTGCCAGCAGCTTGCGGACCCAGCCGGATGTGCTGTTTTTT.

Worth noting for this clone: Relative to the germline gene, one junction end is altered; a read error may explain this. This sequence joins TRBV19 and TRBJ1-1; D possibly corresponds to TRBD1 (5 bases). Germline V gene data show CDR1 as LNHDA and CDR2 as SQIVND (reference sequence). The CDR3 contains 16 residues. The CDR3 nucleotides are TGTGCCAGTAGTTCGTCGACCCAGGGTCTGAACATTGAAGCTTTCTTT. This encodes CASSSSTQGLNIEAFF.

The gene calls are TRBV5-1 and TRBJ2-5; D might be TRBD2 (5 bases). CDR1 and CDR2 (germline): SGHRS, YFSETQ. Trimming removed 0 bases from V and 5 bases from J, with 14 bases in between. The CDR3 runs to 15 residues. DNA of the CDR3: TGCGCCAGCAGCTTGGTGGCAGCCACGGGGGAGACCCAGTACTTC. This encodes CASSLVAATGETQYF. Complete variable domain (other parts from reference TRBV5-1 and TRBJ2-5): KAGVTQTPRYLIKTRGQQVTLSCSPISGHRSVSWYQQTPGQGLQFLFEYFSETQRNKGNFPGRFSGRQFSNSRSEMNVSTLELGDSALYLCASSLVAATGETQYFGPGTRLLVL.